The rows below give T cell receptor beta chains drawn from one sample of a study of follicular helper T cells after annual influenza vaccination. Here immunoSEQ multiplex PCR was the method, and the copy in TCRdb shows in-frame clones only, minus some. The profile shows about 10,000 clones, approximately 80% of them singletons. This material consisted of CXCR5+ CD38- circulating T follicular helper cells from blood, taken 7 days after influenza vaccination. The receptors originated from an adult who received the influenza vaccine. Each CDR3 is given with its conserved first and last residue. D genes are given only for firm matches. Rows may omit the clone size; those that give it use once, few, many or a size class.

D | J | length | V | size | CDR3 | DNA
TRBD1 | TRBJ1-1 | 15 | TRBV5-4 | . | CASSSQGAEITEAFF | TGTGCCAGCTCAAGTCAGGGGGCCGAAATCACTGAAGCTTTCTTT
TRBD2 | TRBJ2-7 | 15 | TRBV18 | . | CASSPRAGGLYEQYF | TGTGCCAGCTCACCAAGAGCGGGGGGGCTATACGAGCAGTACTTC
TRBD2 | TRBJ2-3 | 16 | TRBV19 | . | CASSRVGGGKRDTQYF | TGTGCCAGTAGTAGGGTAGGCGGGGGAAAGAGAGATACGCAGTATTTT
. | TRBJ2-3 | 14 | TRBV2 | . | CASRKGIAADTQYF | TGTGCCAGCCGGAAGGGAATTGCGGCAGATACGCAGTATTTT
. | TRBJ1-2 | 16 | TRBV19 | . | CASHNKEGLLFYGYTF | TGTGCCAGTCACAACAAAGAGGGCCTCCTATTCTATGGCTACACCTTC
. | TRBJ2-7 | 13 | TRBV14 | . | CASSQDLRREQYF | TGTGCCAGCAGCCAAGATCTAAGGAGGGAGCAGTACTTC
. | TRBJ1-1 | 13 | TRBV6-5 | . | CASSYDGNTEAFF | TGTGCCAGCAGTTACGACGGTAACACTGAAGCTTTCTTT
. | TRBJ1-2 | 14 | TRBV4-1 | few | CASSQDNPRDGYTF | TGCGCCAGCAGCCAAGATAACCCGAGGGATGGCTACACCTTC
. | TRBJ1-1 | 17 | TRBV28 | . | CASSLWRGSKKNTEAFF | TGTGCCAGCAGTTTATGGAGAGGGTCAAAAAAGAACACTGAAGCTTTCTTT
TRBD1 | TRBJ1-2 | 14 | TRBV19 | . | CASRSAQGAGGYTF | TGTGCCAGTAGGTCGGCCCAGGGGGCTGGAGGCTACACCTTC
. | TRBJ1-2 | 14 | TRBV18 | . | CASSPPTGRGGYTF | TGTGCCAGCTCACCTCCCACAGGGCGAGGTGGCTACACCTTC
. | TRBJ1-1 | 13 | TRBV6-5 | . | CASSYGGLGVSFF | TGTGCCAGCAGTTACGGGGGGTTGGGTGTCTCTTTCTTT
. | TRBJ2-2 | 16 | TRBV18 | . | CASSRTTLTFSGELFF | TGTGCCAGCTCACGGACCACCTTGACATTTTCCGGGGAGCTGTTTTTT
TRBD1 | TRBJ1-6 | 15 | TRBV6-1 | . | CASTARTGKNSPLHF | TGTGCCAGCACCGCCCGGACAGGGAAGAATTCACCCCTCCACTTT
TRBD2 | TRBJ2-3 | 16 | TRBV7-8 | . | CASSRTGLADTDTQYF | TGTGCCAGCAGCCGTACAGGACTAGCGGACACAGATACGCAGTATTTT
. | TRBJ1-1 | 16 | TRBV25-1 | . | CASRTGGTVGNTEAFF | TGTGCCAGCAGAACAGGAGGAACAGTCGGGAACACTGAAGCTTTCTTT
. | TRBJ2-3 | 14 | TRBV7-2 | . | CASSLSGDRDTQYF | TGTGCCAGCAGCTTATCGGGGGACCGGGATACGCAGTATTTT
TRBD1 | TRBJ2-1 | 13 | TRBV6-5 | . | CASSYGTDNEQFF | TGTGCCAGCAGTTATGGGACAGACAATGAGCAGTTCTTC
. | TRBJ2-3 | 11 | TRBV6-5 | . | CASRGLDTQYF | TGTGCCAGCAGGGGCCTCGATACGCAGTATTTT
TRBD1 | TRBJ1-1 | 17 | TRBV18 | . | CASSPSRGTGENTEAFF | TGTGCCAGCTCACCGTCCCGAGGGACAGGTGAGAACACTGAAGCTTTCTTT
TRBD2 | TRBJ2-7 | 16 | TRBV9 | . | CASSATDGGYSYEQYF | TGTGCCAGCAGCGCCACCGACGGGGGGTACTCCTACGAGCAGTACTTC
. | TRBJ1-1 | 13 | TRBV18 | . | CASSPRANTEAFF | TGTGCCAGCTCACCACGGGCGAACACTGAAGCTTTCTTT
TRBD2 | TRBJ2-7 | 16 | TRBV7-2 | . | CASTFIPDPFGGEQYF | TGTGCCAGCACCTTCATACCCGACCCTTTCGGGGGGGAGCAGTACTTC
. | TRBJ2-6 | 16 | TRBV4-1 | . | CASSQDGVAGANVLTF | TGCGCCAGCAGCCAAGATGGCGTGGCTGGGGCCAACGTCCTGACTTTC
. | TRBJ1-4 | 15 | TRBV5-4 | once | CASSGTGTLNEKLFF | TGTGCCAGCAGCGGCACCGGGACATTGAATGAAAAACTGTTTTTT
. | TRBJ1-1 | 12 | TRBV5-4 | . | CASSPRNTEAFF | TGTGCCAGCAGCCCCAGGAACACTGAAGCTTTCTTT
. | TRBJ1-1 | 15 | TRBV10-3 | once | CAISESVQASAEAFF | TGTGCCATCAGTGAGTCAGTACAGGCCTCAGCTGAAGCTTTCTTT
. | TRBJ2-1 | 15 | TRBV2 | once | CASSELDSSYNEQFF | TGTGCCAGCAGTGAACTCGATAGCTCCTACAATGAGCAGTTCTTC
. | TRBJ2-7 | 18 | TRBV7-2 | . | CASSPPRGVVPLSYEQYF | TGTGCCAGCAGCCCCCCAAGGGGGGTTGTTCCTCTCTCCTACGAGCAGTACTTC
. | TRBJ2-7 | 15 | TRBV6-6 | . | CASSYSSGASGEQYF | TGTGCCAGCAGTTACTCGTCGGGGGCGTCCGGCGAGCAGTACTTC
. | TRBJ1-1 | 16 | TRBV18 | . | CASSPLNLRGRTEAFF | TGTGCCAGCTCACCTCTCAATTTACGGGGTAGGACTGAAGCTTTCTTT
TRBD1 | TRBJ2-2 | 15 | TRBV29-1 | . | CSAYTGQGPTGELFF | TGCAGCGCCTACACGGGACAGGGACCCACCGGGGAGCTGTTTTTT
. | TRBJ2-4 | 14 | TRBV5-1 | . | CASSLAQFRDIQYF | TGCGCCAGCAGCTTGGCCCAATTTCGGGACATTCAGTACTTC
TRBD1 | TRBJ1-1 | 13 | TRBV6-5 | . | CASSPRGHTEAFF | TGTGCCAGCAGTCCCAGGGGGCACACTGAAGCTTTCTTT
. | TRBJ2-2 | 14 | TRBV12-5 | . | CASGRDGGTGELFF | TGTGCTAGTGGACGGGACGGGGGAACCGGGGAGCTGTTTTTT
. | TRBJ2-3 | 12 | TRBV7-2 | . | CASSLSTDTQYF | TGTGCCAGCAGCCTTAGCACAGATACGCAGTATTTT
. | TRBJ2-2 | 14 | TRBV7-6 | . | CASSLMAGTGELFF | TGTGCCAGCAGCTTAATGGCCGGAACCGGGGAGCTGTTTTTT
. | TRBJ2-3 | 13 | TRBV29-1 | . | CSVEEYATDTQYF | TGCAGCGTTGAAGAGTACGCCACAGATACGCAGTATTTT
. | TRBJ1-2 | 18 | TRBV5-1 | . | CASSWTSRQVVLDYGYTF | TGCGCCAGCAGCTGGACGTCCCGACAGGTCGTATTGGACTATGGCTACACCTTC
. | TRBJ2-7 | 15 | TRBV27 | . | CASSLFVTTAYEQYF | TGTGCCAGCAGTTTATTCGTCACTACAGCCTACGAGCAGTACTTC
TRBD2 | TRBJ2-1 | 14 | TRBV6-6 | . | CASHRGETYNEQFF | TGTGCCAGCCATCGGGGGGAAACCTACAATGAGCAGTTCTTC
TRBD1 | TRBJ2-7 | 17 | TRBV18 | . | CASSPILGQGNIYEQYF | TGTGCCAGCTCACCGATTCTTGGACAGGGCAATATCTACGAGCAGTACTTC
TRBD2 | TRBJ2-3 | 14 | TRBV15 | few | CATSSAGGQDTQYF | TGTGCCACCAGCTCGGCGGGGGGGCAAGATACGCAGTATTTT
TRBD1 | TRBJ1-1 | 15 | TRBV18 | . | CASSGDRAEGTEAFF | TGTGCCAGTTCGGGGGACAGGGCGGAGGGGACTGAAGCTTTCTTT
TRBD2 | TRBJ2-7 | 14 | TRBV30 | once | CAWTHGGAYYEQYF | TGTGCCTGGACCCACGGGGGGGCTTACTACGAGCAGTACTTC
. | TRBJ1-5 | 18 | TRBV27 | . | CASSFGRALLPLNQPQHF | TGTGCCAGCAGTTTTGGTCGGGCCCTGCTACCACTCAATCAGCCCCAGCATTTT
. | TRBJ1-3 | 14 | TRBV28 | . | CASSKTAQGNTIYF | TGTGCCAGCAGCAAGACAGCTCAAGGAAACACCATATATTTT
. | TRBJ1-1 | 11 | TRBV6-5 | . | CASRQNTEAFF | TGTGCCAGCAGGCAGAACACTGAAGCTTTCTTT
TRBD2 | TRBJ2-3 | 17 | TRBV2 | . | CASRLPSGGEGTDTQYF | TGTGCCAGCAGACTTCCCTCGGGGGGTGAAGGCACAGATACGCAGTATTTT
. | TRBJ1-2 | 13 | TRBV19 | . | CATQRAGPNGYTF | TGTGCCACTCAGAGGGCAGGGCCGAATGGCTACACCTTC
. | TRBJ2-3 | 12 | TRBV21-1 | . | CASYRGADTQYF | TGTGCCAGCTACCGGGGGGCAGATACGCAGTATTTT
. | TRBJ1-6 | 13 | TRBV9 | few | CASSVGGNSPLHF | TGTGCCAGCAGCGTAGGAGGGAATTCACCCCTCCACTTT
. | TRBJ1-1 | 10 | TRBV29-1 | . | CSAVDHEAFF | TGCAGCGCCGTCGACCATGAAGCTTTCTTT
. | TRBJ1-4 | 14 | TRBV11-2 | . | CASSQNPTNEKLFF | TGTGCCAGCAGCCAGAACCCAACTAATGAAAAACTGTTTTTT
TRBD1 | TRBJ1-2 | 15 | TRBV6-1 | . | CASSGGTGGGYGYTF | TGTGCCAGCAGTGGCGGGACAGGGGGCGGCTATGGCTACACCTTC